These T cell receptor beta chains were read from a single sample in a study of blood T cell repertoires in COVID-19. TCRdb's copy holds only in-frame clones and misses some; the assay was immunoSEQ multiplex PCR. Of 35,000 to 45,000 clones listed, 86% were seen once; the top ten hold roughly three fifths. Input material: peripheral blood. The origin of the receptors is a man aged 70 or older with acute or convalescent COVID-19. CDR3s include the opening cysteine and the closing phenylalanine or tryptophan. Each record gives: V gene, CDR3 length, CDR3 protein.

TRBV9 | 14 | CASSPGGSSYEQYF
TRBV7-2 | 13 | CASSPAGPGELFF
TRBV5-1 | 14 | CASSLSGGEETQYF
TRBV5-4 | 15 | CASSTRTSGSETQYF
TRBV7-2 | 13 | CASTTGTYNEQFF
TRBV19 | 14 | CATGLAGTPGELFF
TRBV7-6 | 16 | CASSLVGGVASNEQFF
TRBV5-1 | 13 | CASSLALYSPLHF
TRBV11-3 | 15 | CASSLTSGGGYEQYF
TRBV19 | 15 | CASRPRNRVTGELFF